This TCR beta chain was recorded in a study of T cells in Graves' hyperthyroidism and ophthalmopathy. Findings of the study overall: Ophthalmopathy, as predicted by the model, came a median 6.5 months after the prediction.

TCR beta CDR3 region amplification was performed from RNA transcripts. The HTBI primer set was used in a first-round RT-PCR of the TCR CDR3. Each CDR3 protein is one row after TCRdb ran MiXCR on the multiplex PCR reads. The profile shows about 510,000 distinct CDR3 sequences, 12% to 15% of them singletons. Only a few counts were recorded for this clonotype. Antigen: not known. Germline V lookup: CDR1 SNHLY, CDR2 FYNNEI. The CDR3 loop spans 16 amino acids. The V segment lost 4 bases and the J segment 1 base; nucleotides outside the gene matches: 5. The chain couples TRBV2 to TRBJ2-1; 9 nucleotides line up with TRBD1. This TCR was recovered from a woman in her thirties or forties with Graves' hyperthyroidism. The specimen sequenced was blood. The CDR3 sequence is CASSVDRGRSYNEQFF. In DNA, the CDR3 is TGTGCCAGCAGTGTGGACAGGGGCAGGTCCTACAATGAGCAGTTCTTC. Filled out from reference TRBV2 and TRBJ2-1, the complete variable domain reads EPEVTQTPSHQVTQMGQEVILRCVPISNHLYFYWYRQILGQKVEFLVSFYNNEISEKSEIFDDQFSVERPDGSNFTLKIRSTKLEDSAMYFCASSVDRGRSYNEQFFGPGTRLTVL.